The TCR beta chain described here comes from a study of T cells in localized non-small cell lung cancer. CDR1 is MNHNS, CDR2 SASEGT, per germline. The CDR3 is made up of 15 amino acids. This table comes from immunoSEQ multiplex PCR, and its TCRdb copy is limited to in-frame clones, with some not included. The sample carries around 64,000 clones, 90% to 95% recorded once. The material sequenced was peripheral blood, taken before any cancer treatment. The source of this sequence is a man aged 35 to 69 with stage I lung adenocarcinoma. The rearrangement joins TRBV6-1 to TRBJ2-5; 7 nucleotides agree with TRBD1. The J call may be wrong; the DNA end is better matched by TRBJ2-7. For the CDR3, the DNA is TGTGCCAGCAGTACAGGGACAGTAGGATCCTACGAGCAGTACTTC. Its translation is CASSTGTVGSYEQYF.